One T cell receptor beta chain is described in this entry. Germline lookup yields CDR1 MDHEN and CDR2 SYDVKM. This CDR3 comprises 20 residues. V shed 6 bases and J 4 bases; nucleotides not matched to a gene: 22. This record belongs to a study of blood T cell repertoires in COVID-19. Some clones are missing from TCRdb's copy, which holds only in-frame ones; the method was immunoSEQ multiplex PCR. Here the sample spans around 36,000 clones, approximately 82% being singletons. Sequenced input: peripheral blood. This TCR was sampled from a man at least 80 years old with active or convalescent COVID-19. The chain is built from TRBV28 and TRBJ1-5; 9 bases are shared with TRBD1. The chain's CDR3 is CASSPSGGQGRGGGNQPQHF. The CDR3 DNA is TGTGCCAGCAGCCCGTCGGGGGGACAGGGAAGGGGAGGTGGAAATCAGCCCCAGCATTTT.